This is a list of T cell receptor beta chains from one sample in a study of T cell repertoires in cytomegalovirus infection. TCRdb analysed the reads with MiXCR anew, one entry per CDR3 protein. The table records nearly 550,000 distinct CDR3 sequences, 16% of them present only once. What was sequenced was CD8+ T cells from PBMCs. Receptors were obtained from a human donor in good health (CMV status not recorded). Some clones in this sample may be carry-over from other donors' samples. CDR3s include the opening cysteine and the closing phenylalanine or tryptophan. The D gene is left open where the match is weak. For some rows the clone size is stated as once, few or many, or as a class when expanded; others skip it.

>TRBV5-1|TRBJ1-2|TRBD1|-
TGCGCCAGCAGCGCGGCCGGGACAGGGAGGGCTAACTATGGCTACACCTTC
CASSAAGTGRANYGYTF
>TRBV20-1|TRBJ1-2|TRBD1|-
TGCAGTGCTGCTCGGACAGGGACGGAGGGTGGCTACACCTTC
CSAARTGTEGGYTF
>TRBV4-1|TRBJ2-7|-|few
TGCGCCAGCAGCCAAGAGGTCGGGGACAGCGGGTACTCCTACGAGCAGTACTTC
CASSQEVGDSGYSYEQYF
>TRBV6-6|TRBJ2-1|TRBD2|many
TGTGCCAGCAGTTACGACGGCGGGGGGGTATCTTTTGACAATGAGCAGTTCTTC
CASSYDGGGVSFDNEQFF
>TRBV28|TRBJ2-7|TRBD1|many
TGTGCCAGCCAGGACAGGGGAGACGAGCAGTACTTC
CASQDRGDEQYF
>TRBV5-3|TRBJ2-5|-|once
TGTGCCAGCAGGGGGAGGCTAACCCAAGAGACCCAGTACTTC
CASRGRLTQETQYF
>TRBV19|TRBJ1-1|-|-
TGTGCCAGTAGTATTTGGGGCCTGAACACTGAAGCTTTCTTT
CASSIWGLNTEAFF
>TRBV7-9|TRBJ2-5|-|many
TGTGCCAGCAGCTTACCGGTCCAAGAGACCCAGTACTTC
CASSLPVQETQYF
>TRBV7-9|TRBJ2-5|-|many
TGTGCCAGCAGCCCCATCTTGGAGACCCAGTACTTC
CASSPILETQYF
>TRBV6-6|TRBJ1-6|-|-
TGTGCCAGCAGTTACTCGAGAAGGACGTCTAGATCACCCCTCCACTTT
CASSYSRRTSRSPLHF
>TRBV7-6|TRBJ2-1|TRBD2|many
TGTGCCAGCAGTAACCCCCGGCAGGGAAGCGGGAGAAATTACAATGAGCAGTTCTTC
CASSNPRQGSGRNYNEQFF
>TRBV19|TRBJ2-1|-|many
TGTGCCAGTAGCGTGCGCAGGGGTTCCTACAATGAGCAGTTCTTC
CASSVRRGSYNEQFF
>TRBV4-2|TRBJ2-2|-|many
TGTGCCAGCAGCCGAGAGGAGAACACCGGGGAGCTGTTTTTT
CASSREENTGELFF
>TRBV5-1|TRBJ1-1|-|-
TGCGCCAGCAGCTGGACCACTCCCGCCACTGAAGCTTTCTTT
CASSWTTPATEAFF
>TRBV7-8|TRBJ2-7|-|many
TGTGCCAGCAGCTTGGGCGAGGGGTTTCCCTACGAGCAGTACTTC
CASSLGEGFPYEQYF
>TRBV6-1|TRBJ2-5|TRBD1|many
TGTGCCAGCAGCCCCAGGACAGGGGTGAAGACCCAGTACTTC
CASSPRTGVKTQYF
>TRBV27|TRBJ2-3|-|many
TGTGCCAGCAGTTTATCCCCAGGGGGGACAGATACGCAGTATTTT
CASSLSPGGTDTQYF
>TRBV6-2/TRBV6-3|TRBJ1-1|TRBD1|many
TGTGCCAGCAGGACAGGGCTGAACACTGAAGCTTTCTTT
CASRTGLNTEAFF
>TRBV4-1|TRBJ2-3|TRBD2|few
TGCGCCAGCAGGCCGCTAGCGGGGTCCGCATCGGGCACAGATACGCAGTATTTT
CASRPLAGSASGTDTQYF
>TRBV4-1|TRBJ2-7|TRBD2|-
TGCGCCAGCAGCCAAGGAAGGCCAGCGGCCGGGAGGTCCTACGAGCAGTACTTC
CASSQGRPAAGRSYEQYF
>TRBV6-5|TRBJ1-5|-|-
TGTGCCAGCAGTTACAAAGGGAGCCAGCCCCAGCATTTT
CASSYKGSQPQHF
>TRBV9|TRBJ1-5|TRBD1|-
TGTGCCAGCAGCGGGACAGGAGTCAATCAGCCCCAGCATTTT
CASSGTGVNQPQHF
>TRBV7-9|TRBJ2-1|-|-
TGTGCCAGCAGCTTATCCAGGGCTGAGCAGTTCTTC
CASSLSRAEQFF
>TRBV9|TRBJ2-7|-|-
TGTGCCAGCAGCGTAGAGGCAGGGGCTCTAGATTACGAGCAGTACTTC
CASSVEAGALDYEQYF
>TRBV11-2|TRBJ1-5|-|-
TGTGCCAGCAGCTTAGACGTCAGTCAGGACCAGCCCCAGCATTTT
CASSLDVSQDQPQHF
>TRBV7-9|TRBJ1-1|-|-
TGTGCCAGCAGCCCCCGGGACTACGACACTGAAGCTTTCTTT
CASSPRDYDTEAFF
>TRBV9|TRBJ2-2|-|-
TGTGCCAGCAGAGACGGGACGTCGAACACCGGGGAGCTGTTTTTT
CASRDGTSNTGELFF
>TRBV19|TRBJ1-5|TRBD1|-
TGTGCCAGTAGTATGGGGACAGGGGTTCTTAGCAATCAGCCCCAGCATTTT
CASSMGTGVLSNQPQHF
>TRBV12-3/TRBV12-4|TRBJ2-1|TRBD2|many
TGTGCCAGCAGTTTAGTAGCGGGGGGGGGATTGGAGCAGTTCTTC
CASSLVAGGGLEQFF
>TRBV18|TRBJ2-1|TRBD2|-
TGTGCCAGCTCAAGACTAGCGGGGGACCATGAGCAGTTCTTC
CASSRLAGDHEQFF
>TRBV13|TRBJ1-2|TRBD1|few
TGTGCCAGCAGCCAGGGGACAGGTTCTAACTATGGCTACACCTTC
CASSQGTGSNYGYTF
>TRBV28|TRBJ1-2|-|many
TGTGCCAGCAGCCTATATGGGGGGCTCTATGGCTACACCTTC
CASSLYGGLYGYTF
>TRBV20-1|TRBJ1-6|-|-
TGCAGTGCTAGAAACGCGACACCCTCAAGCTCCTATAATTCACCCCTCCACTTT
CSARNATPSSSYNSPLHF
>TRBV14|TRBJ1-6|TRBD1|-
TGTGCCAGCAGCCCACCAGGGGGATTTAATTCACCCCTCCACTTT
CASSPPGGFNSPLHF
>TRBV12-3/TRBV12-4|TRBJ2-1|-|many
TGTGCCAGCAGTGACATCGATCGGGGAGAGTTCTTC
CASSDIDRGEFF
>TRBV28|TRBJ2-5|TRBD2|-
TGTGCCAGCAGTACCCCTAGGACTAGCGGGATCCTTGTACAAGAGACCCAGTACTTC
CASSTPRTSGILVQETQYF
>TRBV7-9|TRBJ2-7|TRBD1|many
TGTGCCAGCAGCCCGGGGGACAGGCCCTACGAGCAGTACTTC
CASSPGDRPYEQYF
>TRBV3-1|TRBJ2-1|-|-
TGTGCCAGCAGCCAAGAGGTAACAGACAATGAGCAGTTCTTC
CASSQEVTDNEQFF
>TRBV27|TRBJ2-2|TRBD1|many
TGTGCCACCAAAATCCGGACAGGGAACACCGGGGAGCTGTTTTTT
CATKIRTGNTGELFF
>TRBV28|TRBJ2-3|-|many
TGTGCCAGCAGTTTATATAGGCAGCGGGCCCCAGGGGCAGATACGCAGTATTTT
CASSLYRQRAPGADTQYF
>TRBV7-2|TRBJ2-1|TRBD2|many
TGTGCCAGCAGCTCCTTTAGCGGGGGGTACAATGAGCAGTTCTTC
CASSSFSGGYNEQFF
>TRBV7-8|TRBJ2-7|TRBD2|many
TGTGCCAGCAGCTTAGCTAGCGGGACCTCCTACGAGCAGTACTTC
CASSLASGTSYEQYF
>TRBV27|TRBJ2-1|-|many
TGTGCCAGCAGTTTACCGCTCGGGCGGGTTCAGGGAGTGAATGAGCAGTTCTTC
CASSLPLGRVQGVNEQFF
>TRBV12-3/TRBV12-4|TRBJ2-7|-|many
TGTGCCAGCAGCCCGGACCACGAGCAGTACTTC
CASSPDHEQYF
>TRBV11-2|TRBJ2-1|TRBD1|many
TGTGCCAGCAGCTTCAGGGGGACAGGGCGGGATGAGCAGTTCTTC
CASSFRGTGRDEQFF